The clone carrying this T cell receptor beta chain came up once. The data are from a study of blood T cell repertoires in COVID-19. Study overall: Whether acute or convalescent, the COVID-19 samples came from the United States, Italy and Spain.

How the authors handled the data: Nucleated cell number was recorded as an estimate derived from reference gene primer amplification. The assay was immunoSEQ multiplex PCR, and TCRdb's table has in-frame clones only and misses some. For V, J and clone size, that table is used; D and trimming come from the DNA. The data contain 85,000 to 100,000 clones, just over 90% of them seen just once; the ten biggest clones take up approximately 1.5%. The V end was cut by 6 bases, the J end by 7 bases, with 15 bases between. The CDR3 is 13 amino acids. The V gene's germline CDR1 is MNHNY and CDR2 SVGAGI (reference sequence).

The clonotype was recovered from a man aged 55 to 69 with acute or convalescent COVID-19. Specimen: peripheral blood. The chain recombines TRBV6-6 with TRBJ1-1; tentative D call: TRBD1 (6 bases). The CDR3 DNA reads TGTGCCAGCAGACCCGAGGGGGGGGGTGAAGCTTTCTTT. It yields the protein CASRPEGGGEAFF.